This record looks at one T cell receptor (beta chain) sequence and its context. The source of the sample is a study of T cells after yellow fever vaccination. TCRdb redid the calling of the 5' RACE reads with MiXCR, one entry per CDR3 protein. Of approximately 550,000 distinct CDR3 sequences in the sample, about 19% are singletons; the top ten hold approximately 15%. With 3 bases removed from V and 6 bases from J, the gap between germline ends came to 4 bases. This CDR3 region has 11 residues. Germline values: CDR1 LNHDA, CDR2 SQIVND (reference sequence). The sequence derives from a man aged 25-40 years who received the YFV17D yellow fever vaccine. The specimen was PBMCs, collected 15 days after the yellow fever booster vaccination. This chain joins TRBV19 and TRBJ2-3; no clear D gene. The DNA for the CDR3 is TGTGCCAGTAGTATCGCTGATACGCAGTATTTT. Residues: CASSIADTQYF.